This T cell receptor (beta chain) is drawn from a study of blood T cell repertoires in COVID-19. Overall study: Samples taken during acute and convalescent COVID-19 were collected in the United States, Italy and Spain. The cDNA or gDNA used as material had been derived from T cells, B-cell-depleted T cells, or PBMCs.

Germline CDR1 MNHEY, CDR2 SVGAGI. The CDR3 covers 14 residues. Losses at the gene ends were 6 bases for V and 5 bases for J; bases not matched to a gene: 8. Source study methods: Amplification from reference gene primers served as the basis for estimated nucleated cell counts. Measured with immunoSEQ multiplex PCR; TCRdb has only the in-frame clones, and not every one. V and J calls and clone size come straight from that table; D and trimming were deduced from the DNA. The sample contains a few hundred thousand clones, about 89% of which appear only once. The receptor comes from a woman aged 55-69 years with acute or convalescent COVID-19. The sequenced sample consisted of peripheral blood. The V call is TRBV6-5, the J call TRBJ1-1; 8 bases fit TRBD1. The DNA of the CDR3 is TGTGCCAGCAGGACACAGGGGGGAGGAACTGAAGCTTTCTTT. Residues: CASRTQGGGTEAFF.